This T cell receptor (beta chain) comes out of a study of shared T cell receptors in the human thymus. Assay: immunoSEQ multiplex PCR; the TCRdb copy retains only in-frame clones and omits some. The data contain 500,000 to 750,000 clones, approximately 90% of them seen just once; the ten biggest clones take up around 0.01%. The sample was also linked to a second study, of human thymus T cells. That work contributes: During corrective heart surgery, resections were taken, and the thymus tissue came from them.

The sequenced material came from thymocytes. This sequence was found in a boy in the first two years of life with a congenital heart defect.

CDR3 sequence reads: CANFRGRHYGYTF. The CDR3 nucleotides are TGTGCCAACTTCAGGGGGCGCCACTATGGCTACACCTTC. The chain employs TRBV2 and TRBJ1-2; 8 bases map to TRBD1. Germline CDR1 SNHLY, CDR2 FYNNEI. The CDR3 is 13 residues long. The J segment lost 3 bases and the V segment lost 10 bases, leaving 7 bases of the junction unmatched.